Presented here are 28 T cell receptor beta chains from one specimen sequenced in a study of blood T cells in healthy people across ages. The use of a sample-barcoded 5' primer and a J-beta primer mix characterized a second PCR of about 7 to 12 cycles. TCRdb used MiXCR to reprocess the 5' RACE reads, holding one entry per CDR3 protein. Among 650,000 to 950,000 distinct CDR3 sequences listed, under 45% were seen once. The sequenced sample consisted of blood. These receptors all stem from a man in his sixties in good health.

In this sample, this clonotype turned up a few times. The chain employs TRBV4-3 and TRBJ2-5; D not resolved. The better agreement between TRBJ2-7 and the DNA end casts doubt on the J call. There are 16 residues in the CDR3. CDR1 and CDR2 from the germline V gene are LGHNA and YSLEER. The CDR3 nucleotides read TGCGCCAGCAGCCAAGATTTACGTGGCGACTTCGACGAGCAGTACTTC. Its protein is CASSQDLRGDFDEQYF.

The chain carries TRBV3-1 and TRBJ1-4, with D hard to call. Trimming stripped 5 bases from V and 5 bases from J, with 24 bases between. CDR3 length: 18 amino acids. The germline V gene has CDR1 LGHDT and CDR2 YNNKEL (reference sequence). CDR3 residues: CASSSILSRPIQNEKLFF. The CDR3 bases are TGTGCCAGCAGCTCTATTCTTTCCCGGCCCATACAAAATGAAAAACTGTTTTTT.

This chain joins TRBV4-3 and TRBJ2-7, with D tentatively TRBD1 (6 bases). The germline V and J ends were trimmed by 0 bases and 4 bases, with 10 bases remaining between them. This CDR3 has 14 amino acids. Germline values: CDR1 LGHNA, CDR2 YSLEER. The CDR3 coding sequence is TGCGCCAGCAGCCAAGATCAGGGGCGATACGAGCAGTACTTC. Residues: CASSQDQGRYEQYF.

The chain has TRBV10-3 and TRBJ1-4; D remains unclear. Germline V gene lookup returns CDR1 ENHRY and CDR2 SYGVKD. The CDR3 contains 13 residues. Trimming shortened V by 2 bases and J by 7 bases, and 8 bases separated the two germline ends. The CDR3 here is CAISERESEKLFF. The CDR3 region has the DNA TGTGCCATCAGTGAGAGGGAGAGTGAAAAACTGTTTTTT.

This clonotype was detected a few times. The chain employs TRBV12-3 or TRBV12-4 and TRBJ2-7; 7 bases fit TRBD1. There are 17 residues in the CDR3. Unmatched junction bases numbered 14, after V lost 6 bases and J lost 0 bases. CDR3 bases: TGTGCCAGCAGGGCTGGGGACAGATTCTCGAGCTCCTACGAGCAGTACTTC. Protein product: CASRAGDRFSSSYEQYF.

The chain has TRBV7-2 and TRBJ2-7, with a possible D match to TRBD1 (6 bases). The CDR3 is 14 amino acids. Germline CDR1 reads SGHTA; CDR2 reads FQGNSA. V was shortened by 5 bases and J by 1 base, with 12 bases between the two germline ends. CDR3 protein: CASSQNRESYEQYF. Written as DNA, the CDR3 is TGTGCCAGCAGCCAGAACAGGGAATCCTACGAGCAGTACTTC.

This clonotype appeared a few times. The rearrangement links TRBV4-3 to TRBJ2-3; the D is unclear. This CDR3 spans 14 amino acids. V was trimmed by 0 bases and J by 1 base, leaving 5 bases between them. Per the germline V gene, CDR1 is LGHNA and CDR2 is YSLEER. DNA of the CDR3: TGCGCCAGCAGCCAAGATTCCGGCACAGATACGCAGTATTTT. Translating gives CASSQDSGTDTQYF.

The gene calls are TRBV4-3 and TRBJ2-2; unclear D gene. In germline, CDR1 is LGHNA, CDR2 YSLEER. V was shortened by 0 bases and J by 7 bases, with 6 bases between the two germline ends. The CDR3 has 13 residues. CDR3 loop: CASSQEVLGELFF. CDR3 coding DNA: TGCGCCAGCAGCCAAGAAGTCCTCGGGGAGCTGTTTTTT.

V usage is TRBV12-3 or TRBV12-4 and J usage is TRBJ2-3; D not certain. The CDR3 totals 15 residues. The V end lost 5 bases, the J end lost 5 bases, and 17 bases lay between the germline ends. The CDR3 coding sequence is TGTGCCAGCAGTCCTGGAACGGCCTGGGGAGATACGCAGTATTTT. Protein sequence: CASSPGTAWGDTQYF.

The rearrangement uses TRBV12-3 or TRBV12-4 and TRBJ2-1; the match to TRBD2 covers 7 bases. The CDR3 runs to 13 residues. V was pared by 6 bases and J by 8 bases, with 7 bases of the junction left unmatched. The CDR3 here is CASSRNRGDEQFF. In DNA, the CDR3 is TGTGCCAGCAGCCGCAACCGGGGGGATGAGCAGTTCTTC.

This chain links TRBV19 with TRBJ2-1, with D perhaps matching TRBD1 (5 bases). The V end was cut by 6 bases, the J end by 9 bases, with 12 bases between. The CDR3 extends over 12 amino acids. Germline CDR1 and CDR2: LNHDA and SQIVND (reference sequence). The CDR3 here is CASRTQGGEQFF. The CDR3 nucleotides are TGTGCCAGTAGGACTCAGGGCGGTGAGCAGTTCTTC.

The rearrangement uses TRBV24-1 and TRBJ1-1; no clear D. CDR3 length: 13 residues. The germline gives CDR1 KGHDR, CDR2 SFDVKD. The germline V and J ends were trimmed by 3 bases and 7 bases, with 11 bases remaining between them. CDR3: CATSDRVGGEAFF. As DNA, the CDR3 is TGTGCCACCAGTGATCGGGTTGGTGGTGAAGCTTTCTTT.

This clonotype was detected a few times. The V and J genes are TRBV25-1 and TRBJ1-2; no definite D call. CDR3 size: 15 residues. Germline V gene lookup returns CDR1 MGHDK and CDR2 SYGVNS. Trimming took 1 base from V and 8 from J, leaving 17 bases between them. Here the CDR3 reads CASSESIGVLSGYTF. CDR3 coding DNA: TGTGCCAGCAGTGAATCGATCGGGGTTCTATCGGGCTACACCTTC.

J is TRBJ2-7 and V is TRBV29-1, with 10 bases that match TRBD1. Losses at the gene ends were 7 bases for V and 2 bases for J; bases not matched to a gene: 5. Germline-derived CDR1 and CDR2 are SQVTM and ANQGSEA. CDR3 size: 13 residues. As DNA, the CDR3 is TGCAGCGGGGGGACAGGGGAAACCTACGAGCAGTACTTC. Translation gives CSGGTGETYEQYF.

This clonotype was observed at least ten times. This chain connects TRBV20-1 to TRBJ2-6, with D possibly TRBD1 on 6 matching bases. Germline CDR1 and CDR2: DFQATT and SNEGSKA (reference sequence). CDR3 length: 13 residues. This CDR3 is CSARGSGANVLTF. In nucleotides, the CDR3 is TGCAGCGCCAGGGGTTCTGGGGCCAACGTCCTGACTTTC.

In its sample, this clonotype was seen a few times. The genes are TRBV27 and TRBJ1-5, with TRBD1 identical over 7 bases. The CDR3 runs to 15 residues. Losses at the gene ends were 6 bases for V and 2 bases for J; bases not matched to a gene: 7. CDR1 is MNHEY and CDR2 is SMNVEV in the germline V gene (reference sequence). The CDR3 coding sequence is TGTGCCAGCAGAGTGACAGGGTTGGGCAATCAGCCCCAGCATTTT. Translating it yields CASRVTGLGNQPQHF.

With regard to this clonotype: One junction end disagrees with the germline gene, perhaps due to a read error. As DNA, the CDR3 is TGTGCCGGCTCACCACGGACAGGAAATTACAATGAGCAGTACTTC. The encoded protein is CAGSPRTGNYNEQYF. The V and J genes are TRBV18 and TRBJ2-5, with 7 positions matching TRBD1. The CDR3 is 15 residues long. Germline V gives CDR1 KGHSH, CDR2 LQKENI.

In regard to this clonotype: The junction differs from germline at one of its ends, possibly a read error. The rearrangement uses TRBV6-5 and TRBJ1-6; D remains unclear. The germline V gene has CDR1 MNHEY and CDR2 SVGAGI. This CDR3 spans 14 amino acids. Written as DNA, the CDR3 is TGTGCCGGCAGCCTAGACGTAAATAGTTCACCCCTCCACTTT. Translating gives CAGSLDVNSSPLHF.

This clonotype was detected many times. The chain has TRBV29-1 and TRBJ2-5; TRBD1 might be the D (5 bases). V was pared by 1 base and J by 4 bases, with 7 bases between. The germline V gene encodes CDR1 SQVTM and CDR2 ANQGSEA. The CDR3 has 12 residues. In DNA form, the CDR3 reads TGCAGCGTTGAAGTGACAGTAGAGACCCAGTACTTC. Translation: CSVEVTVETQYF.

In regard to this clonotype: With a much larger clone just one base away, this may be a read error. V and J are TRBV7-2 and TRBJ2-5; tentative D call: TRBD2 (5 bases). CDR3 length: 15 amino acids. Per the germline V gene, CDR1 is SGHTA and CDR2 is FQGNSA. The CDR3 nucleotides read TGTGCCTGCAGCTTAGCGATGGCAGCCGAAGAGACCCAGTACTTC. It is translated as CACSLAMAAEETQYF.

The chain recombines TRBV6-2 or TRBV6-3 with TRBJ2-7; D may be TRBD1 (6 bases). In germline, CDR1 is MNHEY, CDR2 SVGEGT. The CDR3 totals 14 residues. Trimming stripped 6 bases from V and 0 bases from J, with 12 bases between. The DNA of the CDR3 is TGTGCCAGCAGGTACCCGGACAGCTCCTACGAGCAGTACTTC. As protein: CASRYPDSSYEQYF.

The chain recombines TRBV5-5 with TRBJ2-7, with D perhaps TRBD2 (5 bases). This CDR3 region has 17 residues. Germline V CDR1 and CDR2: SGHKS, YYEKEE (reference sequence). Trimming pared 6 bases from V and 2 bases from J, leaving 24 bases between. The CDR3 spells CASTNPMSGLSTYEQYF. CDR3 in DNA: TGTGCCAGCACCAACCCTATGAGCGGCCTCTCCACCTACGAGCAGTACTTC.

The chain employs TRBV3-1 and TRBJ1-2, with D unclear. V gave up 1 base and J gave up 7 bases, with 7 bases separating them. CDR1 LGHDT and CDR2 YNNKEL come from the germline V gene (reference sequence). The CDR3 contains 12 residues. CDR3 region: CASSQVGCGYTF. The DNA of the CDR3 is TGTGCCAGCAGCCAAGTTGGTTGTGGCTACACCTTC.

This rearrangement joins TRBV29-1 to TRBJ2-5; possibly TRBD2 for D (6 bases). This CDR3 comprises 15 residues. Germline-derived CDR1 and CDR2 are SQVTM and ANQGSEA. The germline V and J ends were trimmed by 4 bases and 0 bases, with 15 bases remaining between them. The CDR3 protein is CSVARVGLYQETQYF. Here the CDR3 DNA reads TGCAGCGTTGCCCGGGTGGGACTGTACCAAGAGACCCAGTACTTC.

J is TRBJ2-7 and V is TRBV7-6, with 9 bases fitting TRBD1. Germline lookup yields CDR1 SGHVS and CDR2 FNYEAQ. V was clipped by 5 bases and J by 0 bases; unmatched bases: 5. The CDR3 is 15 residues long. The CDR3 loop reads CASSTGGSSSYEQYF. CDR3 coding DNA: TGTGCCAGCAGCACAGGGGGCTCGAGCTCCTACGAGCAGTACTTC.

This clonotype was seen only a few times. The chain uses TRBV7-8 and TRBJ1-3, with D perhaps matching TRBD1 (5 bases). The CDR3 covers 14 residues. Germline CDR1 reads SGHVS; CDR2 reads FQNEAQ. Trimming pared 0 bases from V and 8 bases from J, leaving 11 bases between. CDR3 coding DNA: TGTGCCAGCAGCTTAGCATGGAAGACAGACACCATATATTTT. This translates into CASSLAWKTDTIYF.

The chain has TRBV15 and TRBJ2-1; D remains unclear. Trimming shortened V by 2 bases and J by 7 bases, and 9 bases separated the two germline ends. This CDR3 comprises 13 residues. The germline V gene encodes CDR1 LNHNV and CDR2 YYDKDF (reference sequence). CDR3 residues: CATSRPYVNEQFF. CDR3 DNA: TGTGCCACCAGCAGACCGTACGTGAATGAGCAGTTCTTC.

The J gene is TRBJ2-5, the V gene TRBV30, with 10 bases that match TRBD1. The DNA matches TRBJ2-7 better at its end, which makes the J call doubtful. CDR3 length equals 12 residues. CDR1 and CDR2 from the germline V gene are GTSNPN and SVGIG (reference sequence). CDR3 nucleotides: TGTGCCCGGGACAGGGGCAGGGGCGAGCAGTACTTC. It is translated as CARDRGRGEQYF.